The clone carrying this T cell receptor (beta chain) has at least ten counts. The sample is drawn from a study of Graves' ophthalmopathy and Graves' hyperthyroidism. From germline, CDR1 is DFQATT and CDR2 SNEGSKA (reference sequence). V shed 3 bases and J shed 5 bases, with 11 bases lying between them. This CDR3 has 13 residues. The sequenced template was RNA, covering the TCR beta CDR3 region. RT-PCR was first run with HTBI primers, then multiplex PCR in a second round. TCRdb passed the multiplex PCR reads through MiXCR, listing each CDR3 protein once. The sample lists 300,000 to 400,000 distinct CDR3 sequences, about a sixth occurring once. Disease in donors with ophthalmopathy had moderate-to-severe activity, CAS ≥3, NOSPECS ≥4 and under 3 months' duration. Thyroid ultrasound, orbital computed tomography, TRAb, serum thyroxine and clinical symptoms formed the basis of diagnosis.

Material for sequencing was peripheral blood. The chain is built from TRBV20-1 and TRBJ1-5; D unclear. This TCR came from an adult man with Graves' ophthalmopathy. CDR3 amino acids: CSASRAEYQPQHF. CDR3 nucleotide sequence: TGCAGTGCTAGCCGGGCTGAATATCAGCCCCAGCATTTT.